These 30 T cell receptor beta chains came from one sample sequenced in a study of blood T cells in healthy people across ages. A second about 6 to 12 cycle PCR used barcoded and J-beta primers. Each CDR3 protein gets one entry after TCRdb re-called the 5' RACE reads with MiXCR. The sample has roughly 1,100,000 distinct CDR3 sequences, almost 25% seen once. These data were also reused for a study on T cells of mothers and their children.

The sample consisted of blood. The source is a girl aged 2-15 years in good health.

This CDR3 is CASSYSRGHGYTF. CDR3 DNA sequence: TGTGCCAGCAGTTACTCCAGGGGTCATGGCTACACCTTC. This sequence joins TRBV6-5 and TRBJ1-2, with D possibly matching TRBD1 (6 bases). The CDR3 spans 13 residues. Per the germline V gene, CDR1 is MNHEY and CDR2 is SVGAGI. Trimming pared 0 bases from V and 6 bases from J, leaving 8 bases between.

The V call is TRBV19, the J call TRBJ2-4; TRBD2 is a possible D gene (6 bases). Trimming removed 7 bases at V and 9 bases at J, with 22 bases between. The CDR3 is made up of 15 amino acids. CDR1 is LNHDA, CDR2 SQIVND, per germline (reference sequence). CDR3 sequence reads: CASNSLGGASAIQYF. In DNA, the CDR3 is TGTGCCAGTAACAGTCTCGGGGGTGCGAGTGCCATTCAGTACTTC.

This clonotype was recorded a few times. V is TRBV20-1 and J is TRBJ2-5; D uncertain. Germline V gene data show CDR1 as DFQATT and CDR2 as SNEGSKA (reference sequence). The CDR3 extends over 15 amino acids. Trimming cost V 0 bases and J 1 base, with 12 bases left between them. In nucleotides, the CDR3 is TGCAGTGCTAGAGATCAGGCCAAACTCCAAGAGACCCAGTACTTC. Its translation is CSARDQAKLQETQYF.

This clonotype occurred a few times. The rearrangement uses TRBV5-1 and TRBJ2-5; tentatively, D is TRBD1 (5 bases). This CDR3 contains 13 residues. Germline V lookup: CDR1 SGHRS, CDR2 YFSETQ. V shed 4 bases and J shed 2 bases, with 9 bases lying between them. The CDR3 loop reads CASSRTTQETQYF. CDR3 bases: TGCGCCAGCAGCAGGACAACGCAAGAGACCCAGTACTTC.

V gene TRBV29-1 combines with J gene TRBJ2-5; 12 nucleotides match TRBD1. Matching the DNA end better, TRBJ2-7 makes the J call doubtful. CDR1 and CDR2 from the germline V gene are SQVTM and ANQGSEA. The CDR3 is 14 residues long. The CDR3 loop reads CSVNPGQGAHEQYF. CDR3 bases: TGCAGCGTGAATCCGGGACAGGGGGCCCACGAGCAGTACTTC.

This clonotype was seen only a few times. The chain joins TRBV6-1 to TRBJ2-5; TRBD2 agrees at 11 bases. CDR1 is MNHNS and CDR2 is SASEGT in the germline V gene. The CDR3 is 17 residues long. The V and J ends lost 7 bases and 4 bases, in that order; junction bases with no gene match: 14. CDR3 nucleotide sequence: TGTGCCAGCACCCGCTTAGCGGGAGGGCCGGGGTTAGAGACCCAGTACTTC. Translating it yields CASTRLAGGPGLETQYF.

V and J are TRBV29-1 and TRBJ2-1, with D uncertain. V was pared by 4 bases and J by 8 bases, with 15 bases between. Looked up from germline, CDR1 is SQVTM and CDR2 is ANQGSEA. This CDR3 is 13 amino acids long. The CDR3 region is CSVGSMFFDEQFF. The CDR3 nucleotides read TGCAGCGTTGGCTCTATGTTCTTTGATGAGCAGTTCTTC.

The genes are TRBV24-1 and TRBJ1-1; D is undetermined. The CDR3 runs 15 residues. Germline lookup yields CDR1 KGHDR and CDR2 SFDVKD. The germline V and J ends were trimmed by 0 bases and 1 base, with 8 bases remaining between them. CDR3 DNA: TGTGCCACCAGTGATTTGATCCGGGCGAACACTGAAGCTTTCTTT. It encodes CATSDLIRANTEAFF.

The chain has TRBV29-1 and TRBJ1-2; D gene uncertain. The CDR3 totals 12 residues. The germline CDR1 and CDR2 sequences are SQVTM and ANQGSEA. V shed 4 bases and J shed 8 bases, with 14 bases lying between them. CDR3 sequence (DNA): TGCAGCGTTGTTTCCCACGGAGTGGGCTACACCTTC. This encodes CSVVSHGVGYTF.

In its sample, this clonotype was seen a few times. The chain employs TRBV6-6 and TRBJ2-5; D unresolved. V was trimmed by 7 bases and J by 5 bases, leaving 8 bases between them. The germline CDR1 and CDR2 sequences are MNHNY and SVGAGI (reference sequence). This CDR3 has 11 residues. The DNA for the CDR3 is TGTGCCAGCAAGCGCCGGGAGACCCAGTACTTC. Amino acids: CASKRRETQYF.

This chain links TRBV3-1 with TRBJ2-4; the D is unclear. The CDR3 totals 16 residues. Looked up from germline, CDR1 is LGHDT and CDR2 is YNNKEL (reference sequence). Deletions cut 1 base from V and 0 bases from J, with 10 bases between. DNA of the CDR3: TGTGCCAGCAGCCAAGTCACAACTTTAGCCAAAAACATTCAGTACTTC. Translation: CASSQVTTLAKNIQYF.

The CDR3 loop is CASSPYPQETQYF. In DNA, the CDR3 is TGTGCCAGCAGCCCATATCCACAAGAGACCCAGTACTTC. The rearrangement uses TRBV27 and TRBJ2-5; D gene ambiguous. CDR1 and CDR2 (germline): MNHEY, SMNVEV (reference sequence). This CDR3 contains 13 residues. V was clipped by 6 bases and J by 2 bases, with 10 bases between them.

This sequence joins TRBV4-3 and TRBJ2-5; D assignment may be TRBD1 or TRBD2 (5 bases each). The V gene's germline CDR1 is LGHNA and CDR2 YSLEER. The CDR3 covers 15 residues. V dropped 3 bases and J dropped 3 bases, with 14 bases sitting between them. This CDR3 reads CASSQDKVGEETQYF. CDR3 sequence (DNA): TGCGCCAGCAGCCAGGATAAAGTGGGGGAAGAGACCCAGTACTTC.

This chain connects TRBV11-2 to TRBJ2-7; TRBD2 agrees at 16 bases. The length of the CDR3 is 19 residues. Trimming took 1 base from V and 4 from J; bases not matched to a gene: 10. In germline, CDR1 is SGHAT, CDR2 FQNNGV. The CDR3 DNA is TGTGCCAGCAGCTTAGTCGGGACTAGCGGGGGGGCCTCCACTTACGAGCAGTACTTC. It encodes CASSLVGTSGGASTYEQYF.

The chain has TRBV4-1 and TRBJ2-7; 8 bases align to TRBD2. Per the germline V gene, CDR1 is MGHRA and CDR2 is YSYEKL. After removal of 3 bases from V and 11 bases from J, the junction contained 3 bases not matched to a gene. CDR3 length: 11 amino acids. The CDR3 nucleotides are TGCGCCAGCAGCCATTCCGGGAGGGAGTACTTC. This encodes CASSHSGREYF.

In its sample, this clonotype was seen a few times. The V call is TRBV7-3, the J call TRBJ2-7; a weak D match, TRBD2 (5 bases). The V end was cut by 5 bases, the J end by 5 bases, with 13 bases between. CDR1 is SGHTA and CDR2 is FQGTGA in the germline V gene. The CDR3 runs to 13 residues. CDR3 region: CASSPGVRDEQYF. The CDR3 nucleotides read TGTGCCAGCAGCCCCGGAGTGAGGGACGAGCAGTACTTC.

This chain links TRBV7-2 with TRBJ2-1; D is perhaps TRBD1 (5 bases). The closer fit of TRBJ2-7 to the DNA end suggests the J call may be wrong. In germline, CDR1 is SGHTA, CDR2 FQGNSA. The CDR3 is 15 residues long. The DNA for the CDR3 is TGTGCCAGCAGCTTAGAGCTGGGGCTCATCTACGAGCAGTACTTC. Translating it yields CASSLELGLIYEQYF.

The CDR3 DNA reads as TGTGCCAGCAGCTTAGCCGCGGGGGCTATGGGCACTGAAGCTTTCTTT. This encodes CASSLAAGAMGTEAFF. The gene calls are TRBV7-8 and TRBJ1-1, with D tentatively TRBD1 (6 bases). The length of the CDR3 is 16 residues. Germline CDR1 reads SGHVS; CDR2 reads FQNEAQ. The V gene lost 0 bases and the J gene lost 4 bases, with 15 bases spanning the gap.

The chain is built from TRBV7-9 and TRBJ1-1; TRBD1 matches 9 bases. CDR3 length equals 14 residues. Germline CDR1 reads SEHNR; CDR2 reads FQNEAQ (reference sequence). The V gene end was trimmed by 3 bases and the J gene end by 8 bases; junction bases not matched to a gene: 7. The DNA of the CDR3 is TGTGCCAGCAGCTTGGGGGGACAGGGTTGGGAAGCTTTCTTT. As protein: CASSLGGQGWEAFF.

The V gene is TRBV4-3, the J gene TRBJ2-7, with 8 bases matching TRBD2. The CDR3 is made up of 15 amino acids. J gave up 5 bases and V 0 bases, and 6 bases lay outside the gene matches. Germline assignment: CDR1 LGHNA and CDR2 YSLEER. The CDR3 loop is CASSQDGVSGDEQYF. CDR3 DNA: TGCGCCAGCAGCCAAGATGGGGTTAGCGGGGACGAGCAGTACTTC.

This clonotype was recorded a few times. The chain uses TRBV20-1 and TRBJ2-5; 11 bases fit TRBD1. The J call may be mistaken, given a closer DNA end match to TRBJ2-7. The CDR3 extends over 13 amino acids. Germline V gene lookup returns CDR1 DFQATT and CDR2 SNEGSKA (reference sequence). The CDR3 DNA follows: TGCAGTGCTATCTGGGGACAGGGGGACGAGCAGTACTTC. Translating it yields CSAIWGQGDEQYF.

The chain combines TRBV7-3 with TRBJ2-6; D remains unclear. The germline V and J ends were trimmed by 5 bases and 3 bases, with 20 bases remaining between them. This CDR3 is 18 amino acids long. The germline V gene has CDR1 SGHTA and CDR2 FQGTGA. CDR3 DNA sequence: TGTGCCAGCAGCCGTACGCAGACTCCGGAGTTTGGGGCCAACGTCCTGACTTTC. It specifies CASSRTQTPEFGANVLTF.

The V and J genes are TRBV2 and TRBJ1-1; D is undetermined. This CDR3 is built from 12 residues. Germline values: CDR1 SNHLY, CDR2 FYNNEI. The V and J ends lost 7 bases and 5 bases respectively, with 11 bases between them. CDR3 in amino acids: CASTQRVTEAFF. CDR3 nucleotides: TGTGCCAGCACCCAAAGGGTAACTGAAGCTTTCTTT. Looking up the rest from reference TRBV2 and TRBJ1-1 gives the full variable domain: EPEVTQTPSHQVTQMGQEVILRCVPISNHLYFYWYRQILGQKVEFLVSFYNNEISEKSEIFDDQFSVERPDGSNFTLKIRSTKLEDSAMYFCASTQRVTEAFFGQGTRLTVV.

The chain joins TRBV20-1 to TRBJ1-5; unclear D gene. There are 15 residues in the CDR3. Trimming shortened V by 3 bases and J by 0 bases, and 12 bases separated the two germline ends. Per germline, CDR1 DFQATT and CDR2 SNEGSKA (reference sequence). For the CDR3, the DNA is TGCAGTGCTAGTGCCGAAAGCCATAGCAATCAGCCCCAGCATTTT. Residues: CSASAESHSNQPQHF.

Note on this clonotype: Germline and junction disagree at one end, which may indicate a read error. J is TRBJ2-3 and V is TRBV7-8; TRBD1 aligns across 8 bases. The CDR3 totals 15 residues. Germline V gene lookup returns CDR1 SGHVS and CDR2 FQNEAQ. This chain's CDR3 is CASSADRASTDTQYF. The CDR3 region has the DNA TGTGCCAGCAGCGCGGACAGGGCTAGCACGGATACGCAGTATTTT.

CDR3 sequence reads: CASSLGQAGAFF. The CDR3 region has the DNA TGTGCCAGCAGCCTCGGACAGGCTGGTGCTTTCTTT. This chain uses TRBV3-1 with TRBJ1-1; 7 bases are shared with TRBD1. The germline gives CDR1 LGHDT, CDR2 YNNKEL (reference sequence). CDR3 length equals 12 residues. Trimming took 4 bases from V and 11 from J; bases not matched to a gene: 7. The whole variable domain, filled in from reference TRBV3-1 and TRBJ1-1, reads DTAVSQTPKYLVTQMGNDKSIKCEQNLGHDTMYWYKQDSKKFLKIMFSYNNKELIINETVPNRFSPKSPDKAHLNLHINSLELGDSAVYFCASSLGQAGAFFGQGTRLTVV.

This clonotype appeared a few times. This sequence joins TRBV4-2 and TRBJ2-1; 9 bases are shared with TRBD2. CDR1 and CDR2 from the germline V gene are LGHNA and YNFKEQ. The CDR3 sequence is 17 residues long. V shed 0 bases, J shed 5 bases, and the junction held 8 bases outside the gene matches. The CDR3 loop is CASSQDAGLAIHNEQFF. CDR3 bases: TGTGCCAGCAGCCAAGATGCGGGACTAGCTATCCACAATGAGCAGTTCTTC.

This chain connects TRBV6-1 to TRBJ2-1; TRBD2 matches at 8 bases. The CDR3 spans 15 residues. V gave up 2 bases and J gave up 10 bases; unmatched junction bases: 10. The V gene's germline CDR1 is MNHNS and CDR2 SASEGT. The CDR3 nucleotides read TGTGCCAGCAGTGAATCGATTACTAGCGGCGGAGAGCAGTTCTTC. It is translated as CASSESITSGGEQFF.

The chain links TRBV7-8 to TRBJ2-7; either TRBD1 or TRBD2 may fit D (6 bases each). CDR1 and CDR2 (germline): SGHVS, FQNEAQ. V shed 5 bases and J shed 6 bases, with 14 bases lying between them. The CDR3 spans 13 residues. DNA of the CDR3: TGTGCCAGCAGCCACCAACAGGGAGGCGAGCAGTACTTC. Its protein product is CASSHQQGGEQYF. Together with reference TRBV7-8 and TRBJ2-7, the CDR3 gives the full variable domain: GAGVSQSPRYKVAKRGQDVALRCDPISGHVSLFWYQQALGQGPEFLTYFQNEAQLDKSGLPSDRFFAERPEGSVSTLKIQRTQQEDSAVYLCASSHQQGGEQYFGPGTRLTVT.

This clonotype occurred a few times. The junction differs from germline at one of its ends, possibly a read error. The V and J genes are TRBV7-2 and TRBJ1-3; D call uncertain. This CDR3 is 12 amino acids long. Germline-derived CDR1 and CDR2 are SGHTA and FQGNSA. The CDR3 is CASSLVVNTVYF. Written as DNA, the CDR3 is TGTGCCAGCAGCTTAGTAGTAAACACCGTATATTTT.